This entry lists 25 T cell receptor beta chains sequenced from one sample in a study of control samples from healthy donors and cancer patients. Some clones are missing from TCRdb's copy, which holds only in-frame ones; the method was immunoSEQ multiplex PCR. The data show approximately 94,000 clones, roughly nine tenths seen once. The sequencing input was blood. These receptors were collected from a woman aged 25 to 45 in good health.

This chain connects TRBV6-4 to TRBJ2-1, with D unresolved. The germline V gene encodes CDR1 MRHNA and CDR2 SNTAGT. This CDR3 has 17 amino acids. V was pared by 2 bases and J by 0 bases, with 14 bases between. CDR3 DNA: TGTGCCAGCAGTGACCTCTCGACGAACAGCTCCTACAATGAGCAGTTCTTC. Translation gives CASSDLSTNSSYNEQFF.

This chain connects TRBV18 to TRBJ2-1, with 10 bases that match TRBD2. This CDR3 is built from 14 residues. Trimming cost V 2 bases and J 10 bases; bases outside gene matches: 5. The germline CDR1 and CDR2 sequences are KGHSH and LQKENI. The CDR3 protein is CASSPTSGIWEQFF. CDR3 in DNA: TGTGCCAGCTCACCAACTAGCGGGATTTGGGAGCAGTTCTTC.

Details on this clone: At the DNA level, this CDR3 is encoded by other sequences in the same sample as well. The CDR3 is CASSSGGNYNEQFF. Written as DNA, the CDR3 is TGTGCCAGCTCTAGCGGGGGAAATTACAATGAGCAGTTCTTC. This chain uses TRBV18 with TRBJ2-1, with 9 bases that match TRBD2. Germline V gene lookup returns CDR1 KGHSH and CDR2 LQKENI. After removal of 6 bases from V and 4 bases from J, the junction contained 4 bases not matched to a gene. The CDR3 has 14 amino acids.

The V gene is TRBV7-2, the J gene TRBJ1-6; D call uncertain. Germline V CDR1 and CDR2: SGHTA, FQGNSA. Trimming removed 4 bases from V and 10 bases from J, with 17 bases in between. The length of the CDR3 is 15 residues. This chain's CDR3 is CASSSRRVAVSPLHF. DNA of the CDR3: TGTGCCAGCAGCTCCCGCCGAGTGGCCGTCTCACCCCTCCACTTT. The entire variable domain, with the rest obtained from reference TRBV7-2 and TRBJ1-6, is as follows: GAGVSQSPSNKVTEKGKDVELRCDPISGHTALYWYRQSLGQGLEFLIYFQGNSAPDKSGLPSDRFSAERTGGSVSTLTIQRTQQEDSAVYLCASSSRRVAVSPLHFGNGTRLTVT.

This clone occurred a few times. CDR3 DNA sequence: TGCAGTGCTAGTAGTGAAGCGGGGACAGATACGCAGTATTTT. The encoded protein is CSASSEAGTDTQYF. The chain joins TRBV20-1 to TRBJ2-3; 7 bases agree with TRBD2. Germline values: CDR1 DFQATT, CDR2 SNEGSKA (reference sequence). With 3 bases clipped from V and 3 bases from J, the junction kept 6 bases outside the gene matches. The CDR3 loop spans 14 amino acids.

The chain joins TRBV28 to TRBJ2-5, with 13 bases aligning to TRBD2. The germline gives CDR1 MDHEN, CDR2 SYDVKM. J lost 6 bases, V lost 7 bases, and 11 bases had no gene match. The CDR3 loop spans 16 amino acids. CDR3 nucleotides: TGTGCCAGCATATTAAGAACTAGCGGGGGGGTGAAGACCCAGTACTTC. Its translation is CASILRTSGGVKTQYF.

The genes are TRBV30 and TRBJ2-7, with D tentatively TRBD1 or TRBD2 (6 bases each). Deletions cut 3 bases from V and 4 bases from J, with 19 bases between. This CDR3 is built from 15 residues. In germline, CDR1 is GTSNPN, CDR2 SVGIG (reference sequence). For the CDR3, the DNA is TGTGCCTGGAGCGCCCTCGACAGGCGGGATTACGAGCAGTACTTC. Translating it yields CAWSALDRRDYEQYF.

The CDR3 reads CASSPGPGQGTGQPQHF. The CDR3 DNA follows: TGTGCCAGCAGCCCTGGGCCGGGACAGGGGACCGGCCAACCCCAGCATTTT. The V and J genes are TRBV7-8 and TRBJ1-5, with 10 positions matching TRBD1. CDR3 length: 17 residues. V lost 5 bases to trimming and J lost 10 bases; unmatched junction nucleotides: 17. Per the germline V gene, CDR1 is SGHVS and CDR2 is FQNEAQ.

The genes are TRBV18 and TRBJ1-1; D unresolved. From germline, CDR1 is KGHSH and CDR2 LQKENI. Trimming removed 0 bases from V and 1 base from J, with 9 bases in between. The CDR3 length is 15 residues. As DNA, the CDR3 is TGTGCCAGCTCACCACCGCGGGGAGGGAACACTGAAGCTTTCTTT. Translation: CASSPPRGGNTEAFF. The whole variable domain, filled in from reference TRBV18 and TRBJ1-1, reads NAGVMQNPRHLVRRRGQEARLRCSPMKGHSHVYWYRQLPEEGLKFMVYLQKENIIDESGMPKERFSAEFPKEGPSILRIQQVVRGDSAAYFCASSPPRGGNTEAFFGQGTRLTVV.

The V call is TRBV3-1 (or the pseudogene TRBV3-2), the J call TRBJ2-1; 9 positions agree with TRBD2. The CDR3 consists of 14 residues. The ends lost 2 bases at V and 7 bases at J; junction bases unmatched: 3. Germline values: CDR1 LGHDT, CDR2 YNNKEL (reference sequence). CDR3 sequence: CASSQTSGRNEQFF. As DNA, the CDR3 is TGTGCCAGCAGCCAAACCAGCGGGAGGAATGAGCAGTTCTTC.

The CDR3 spells CASSPLPASNSYEQYF. In nucleotides, the CDR3 is TGTGCCAGCAGTCCCCTCCCCGCTAGTAACTCCTACGAGCAGTACTTC. The chain employs TRBV28 and TRBJ2-7; D is ambiguous. V was trimmed by 5 bases and J by 0 bases, leaving 17 bases between them. This CDR3 has 16 residues. Looked up from germline, CDR1 is MDHEN and CDR2 is SYDVKM.

The chain is built from TRBV6-2 or TRBV6-3 and TRBJ2-7; no clear D. This CDR3 spans 14 amino acids. The V end was cut by 0 bases, the J end by 2 bases, with 8 bases between. Germline CDR1 is MNHEY and CDR2 is SVGEGT. In DNA form, the CDR3 reads TGTGCCAGCAGTTACTCGCCAGGCCCCTACGAGCAGTACTTC. Translated: CASSYSPGPYEQYF.

This clone was observed a single time. This chain connects TRBV9 to TRBJ2-2; no reliable D call. Germline CDR1 reads SGDLS; CDR2 reads YYNGEE. Trimming stripped 7 bases from V and 1 base from J, with 5 bases between. The CDR3 contains 12 residues. The CDR3 sequence is CASERNTGELFF. CDR3 DNA sequence: TGTGCCAGCGAACGGAACACCGGGGAGCTGTTTTTT.

The chain links TRBV6-2 or TRBV6-3 to TRBJ1-2, with D perhaps matching TRBD1 (5 bases). Looked up from germline, CDR1 is MNHEY and CDR2 is SVGEGT. V was shortened by 4 bases and J by 8 bases, with 20 bases between the two germline ends. This CDR3 comprises 15 residues. CDR3 protein: CASSSGVKRGNGYTF. CDR3 DNA sequence: TGTGCCAGCAGTTCCGGGGTAAAGAGGGGAAACGGCTACACCTTC.

The count of this clone is one. The genes are TRBV6-1 and TRBJ2-1, with TRBD1 matching 7 bases. This CDR3 comprises 18 residues. With V trimmed by 4 bases and J by 0 bases, 12 bases remained unmatched. Germline lookup yields CDR1 MNHNS and CDR2 SASEGT. CDR3 nucleotides: TGTGCCAGCAGTGCTGACAGGGCCCCGCGCACCTCCTACAATGAGCAGTTCTTC. Protein: CASSADRAPRTSYNEQFF.

The chain carries TRBV9 and TRBJ1-3; D not certain. Germline CDR1 is SGDLS and CDR2 is YYNGEE. There are 15 residues in the CDR3. Trimming cost V 0 bases and J 2 bases, with 9 bases left between them. The CDR3, as DNA: TGTGCCAGCAGCGTAGAAGTGACACCTGGAAACACCATATATTTT. Protein sequence: CASSVEVTPGNTIYF.

The chain has TRBV19 and TRBJ1-3, with D uncertain. The V gene lost 6 bases and the J gene lost 1 base, with 4 bases spanning the gap. Per the germline V gene, CDR1 is LNHDA and CDR2 is SQIVND (reference sequence). This CDR3 contains 12 residues. The CDR3 nucleotides are TGTGCCAGTAGGGCATCTGGAAACACCATATATTTT. Its translation: CASRASGNTIYF.

This chain uses TRBV30 with TRBJ2-1, with D tentatively TRBD2 (6 bases). CDR1 and CDR2 from the germline V gene are GTSNPN and SVGIG (reference sequence). The CDR3 extends over 11 amino acids. Trimming shortened V by 8 bases and J by 15 bases, and 20 bases separated the two germline ends. CDR3 protein: CAMESIGGPFF. As DNA, the CDR3 is TGTGCCATGGAAAGTATAGGAGGGCCGTTCTTC.

The chain combines TRBV27 with TRBJ2-7; a possible D gene is TRBD1 (5 bases). Germline values: CDR1 MNHEY, CDR2 SMNVEV (reference sequence). The CDR3 length is 14 residues. Trimming removed 3 bases from V and 4 bases from J, with 13 bases in between. CDR3 coding DNA: TGTGCCAGCAGTTTGGGGCAGGTTGGGTACGAGCAGTACTTC. Amino acid sequence: CASSLGQVGYEQYF.

The gene calls are TRBV3-1 (or the pseudogene TRBV3-2) and TRBJ1-3; D remains ambiguous. V lost 1 base and J lost 7, with 11 bases in between. Germline lookup yields CDR1 LGHDT and CDR2 YNNKEL (reference sequence). CDR3 length equals 14 residues. The CDR3 bases are TGTGCCAGCAGCCAAGGGGTTATGGCCAACACCATATATTTT. This translates into CASSQGVMANTIYF.

The V and J genes are TRBV19 and TRBJ1-2; weak D call: TRBD1 (6 bases). The CDR3 runs to 13 residues. V was trimmed by 8 bases and J by 4 bases, leaving 14 bases between them. Germline V gene data show CDR1 as LNHDA and CDR2 as SQIVND (reference sequence). In DNA form, the CDR3 reads TGTGCCAGTTCACAGGGTGCCTTCTATGGCTACACCTTC. Amino acid sequence: CASSQGAFYGYTF.

About this clone: Distinct nucleotide sequences in the sample also encode this CDR3. This chain uses TRBV7-2 with TRBJ1-5; D gene ambiguous. Germline V gene lookup returns CDR1 SGHTA and CDR2 FQGNSA. The V gene lost 1 base and the J gene lost 0 bases, with 7 bases spanning the gap. CDR3 length: 15 residues. The CDR3, as DNA: TGTGCCAGCAGCTTAGTTGACGGTAGCAATCAGCCCCAGCATTTT. This gives the protein CASSLVDGSNQPQHF.

The chain uses TRBV19 and TRBJ2-3; 8 positions match TRBD2. Germline V gene sequence: CDR1 LNHDA, CDR2 SQIVND (reference sequence). J gave up 6 bases and V 5 bases, and 7 bases lay outside the gene matches. The CDR3 has 14 amino acids. The chain's CDR3 is CASSLSGSGDTQYF. The CDR3 coding sequence is TGTGCCAGTAGTTTAAGCGGGAGCGGGGATACGCAGTATTTT. Full variable domain (outside the CDR3, taken from reference TRBV19 and TRBJ2-3): DGGITQSPKYLFRKEGQNVTLSCEQNLNHDAMYWYRQDPGQGLRLIYYSQIVNDFQKGDIAEGYSVSREKKESFPLTVTSAQKNPTAFYLCASSLSGSGDTQYFGPGTRLTVL.

The chain links TRBV11-1 to TRBJ1-1; D gene unclear. The CDR3 spans 13 residues. The V gene's germline CDR1 is SGHAT and CDR2 FQDESV (reference sequence). The V gene lost 8 bases and the J gene lost 1 base, with 11 bases spanning the gap. The CDR3 here is CASARSSNTEAFF. The DNA of the CDR3 is TGTGCCAGCGCCCGGTCTTCGAACACTGAAGCTTTCTTT. The full variable domain, in which reference TRBV11-1 and TRBJ1-1 provide the parts outside the CDR3, is EAEVAQSPRYKITEKSQAVAFWCDPISGHATLYWYRQILGQGPELLVQFQDESVVDDSQLPKDRFSAERLKGVDSTLKIQPAELGDSAMYLCASARSSNTEAFFGQGTRLTVV.

This clone was recorded a few times. The J gene is TRBJ2-1, the V gene TRBV3-1 (or the pseudogene TRBV3-2), with D perhaps TRBD1 or TRBD2 (5 bases each). V dropped 4 bases and J dropped 15 bases, with 16 bases sitting between them. Germline assignment: CDR1 LGHDT and CDR2 YNNKEL (reference sequence). CDR3 size: 12 residues. In DNA form, the CDR3 reads TGTGCCAGCAGCCTCGGGTCTGGTGGGGGGTTCTTC. This translates into CASSLGSGGGFF.